Presented here are 32 T cell receptor beta chains from one specimen sequenced in a study of CD8 T cells in ankylosing spondylitis. MiXCR, applied by TCRdb to the 5' RACE reads, yields one record per CDR3 protein. Of 300,000 to 400,000 distinct CDR3 sequences in the sample, roughly 11% were seen once. The sequenced sample consisted of blood, either unsorted or a sorted T cell fraction (not recorded which). The receptors here all came from a female donor with ankylosing spondylitis or in good health (not recorded which).

J is TRBJ2-7 and V is TRBV7-2; 10 bases line up with TRBD1. The J segment lost 4 bases and the V segment lost 5 bases, leaving 5 bases of the junction unmatched. CDR1 and CDR2 (germline): SGHTA, FQGNSA. This CDR3 is 14 amino acids long. This CDR3 is CASSRDRGPYEQYF. The CDR3 DNA is TGTGCCAGCAGCAGAGACAGGGGGCCATACGAGCAGTACTTC.

This sequence joins TRBV5-6 and TRBJ2-6; weak D call: TRBD2 (6 bases). V was trimmed by 7 bases and J by 0 bases, leaving 23 bases between them. The length of the CDR3 is 19 residues. Looked up from germline, CDR1 is SGHDT and CDR2 is YYEEEE. The CDR3 protein is CASGYGLFGGNSGANVLTF. CDR3 sequence (DNA): TGTGCCAGCGGCTACGGACTGTTTGGAGGGAACTCTGGGGCCAACGTCCTGACTTTC.

V is TRBV27 and J is TRBJ2-6; a weak D match, TRBD1 (5 bases). Germline-derived CDR1 and CDR2 are MNHEY and SMNVEV (reference sequence). The CDR3 runs 16 residues. Trimming removed 5 bases at V and 1 base at J, with 12 bases between. This chain's CDR3 is CASSLRQFSGANVLTF. As DNA, the CDR3 is TGTGCCAGCAGTCTCCGACAGTTTTCTGGGGCCAACGTCCTGACTTTC.

This clonotype was picked up many times. An end of the junction does not agree with germline; a read error may underlie this. The rearrangement joins TRBV6-2 or TRBV6-3 to TRBJ1-4, with D unresolved. The CDR3 covers 21 residues. Germline lookup yields CDR1 MNHEY and CDR2 SVGEGT. Written as DNA, the CDR3 is TGTGCCAGCAGTTACTCTCCGATCCGGGCCGAAACCCCTTATACTATTGAAAAACTGTTTTTT. Amino acids: CASSYSPIRAETPYTIEKLFF.

This clonotype was counted ten times or more. The rearrangement joins TRBV7-9 to TRBJ2-7; D is perhaps TRBD1 (5 bases). Between the trimmed V and J ends, which lost 4 bases and 6 bases, there was a span of 16 bases. Per germline, CDR1 SEHNR and CDR2 FQNEAQ (reference sequence). The CDR3 has 14 residues. CDR3 coding DNA: TGTGCCAGCAGCTCGACAGTTGTTATGGCCGAGCAGTACTTC. Protein product: CASSSTVVMAEQYF.

V gene TRBV19 combines with J gene TRBJ2-7; 9 nucleotides match TRBD2. V trimming: 3 bases; J trimming: 2 bases; junction bases outside the gene matches: 5. The CDR3 covers 15 residues. Per germline, CDR1 LNHDA and CDR2 SQIVND (reference sequence). CDR3 sequence: CASSMSSSGAYEQYF. DNA for the CDR3: TGTGCCAGTAGTATGAGCTCTAGCGGGGCCTACGAGCAGTACTTC.

This clonotype was detected ten times or more. V usage is TRBV9 and J usage is TRBJ2-2; a weak D match, TRBD2 (5 bases). Per germline, CDR1 SGDLS and CDR2 YYNGEE. V was pared by 7 bases and J by 2 bases, with 9 bases between. This CDR3 contains 13 residues. The CDR3 sequence: CASGELNTGELFF. CDR3 DNA: TGTGCCAGCGGGGAGTTAAACACCGGGGAGCTGTTTTTT.

J is TRBJ1-5 and V is TRBV20-1, with a tentative D call TRBD1 (5 bases). Germline V gives CDR1 DFQATT, CDR2 SNEGSKA (reference sequence). This CDR3 has 15 residues. The V gene lost 1 base and the J gene lost 2 bases, with 12 bases spanning the gap. DNA of the CDR3: TGCAGTGCTAGAGGGCCCCAGGGAGGCAATCAGCCCCAGCATTTT. As protein: CSARGPQGGNQPQHF.

This clonotype was detected only once. A read error may be the cause here, since a much bigger clone is one base away. The chain uses TRBV5-1 and TRBJ2-5; possible D gene TRBD2, 6 bases. Germline lookup yields CDR1 SGHRS and CDR2 YFSETQ. The length of the CDR3 is 12 residues. Written as DNA, the CDR3 is TGCACCAGCAGCTCGGCAGGGAGGTCCCAGTACTTC. Encoded protein: CTSSSAGRSQYF.

This clonotype was observed at least ten times. This chain connects TRBV7-9 to TRBJ1-5; 7 nucleotides line up with TRBD1. The V gene end was trimmed by 4 bases and the J gene end by 2 bases; junction bases not matched to a gene: 11. Germline V CDR1 and CDR2: SEHNR, FQNEAQ (reference sequence). CDR3 size: 17 residues. Here the CDR3 DNA reads TGTGCCAGCAGCTCGGGCGGTACAGGGGTTGGCAATCAGCCCCAGCATTTT. As protein: CASSSGGTGVGNQPQHF.

This clonotype was recorded a few times. This chain uses TRBV4-1 with TRBJ1-6, with D maybe TRBD1 (5 bases). CDR1 and CDR2 from the germline V gene are MGHRA and YSYEKL. Deletions cut 5 bases from V and 7 bases from J, with 18 bases between. The CDR3 is made up of 16 amino acids. The CDR3 sequence is CASSSRQQLSNSPLHF. In DNA, the CDR3 is TGCGCCAGCAGCTCTAGACAGCAACTAAGCAATTCACCCCTCCACTTT.

This clonotype was picked up many times. The rearrangement uses TRBV20-1 and TRBJ1-5; 8 bases are shared with TRBD1. The germline gives CDR1 DFQATT, CDR2 SNEGSKA (reference sequence). V lost 5 bases and J lost 1; bases outside the gene matches: 13. The CDR3 is made up of 17 amino acids. The CDR3 DNA reads as TGCAGTGCTTGGATACCAGGGACAGGCCTGAGCAATCAGCCCCAGCATTTT. It yields the protein CSAWIPGTGLSNQPQHF.

This clonotype has more than one count but fewer than ten. The chain uses TRBV5-1 and TRBJ1-1; perhaps TRBD1 as D (5 bases). V lost 3 bases, J lost 7 bases, and 13 bases lay in between. Germline V gene sequence: CDR1 SGHRS, CDR2 YFSETQ. The CDR3 sequence is 13 residues long. CDR3 sequence (DNA): TGCGCCAGCAGCTGGGGGACGGAGGTTGAAGCTTTCTTT. Translated, it gives CASSWGTEVEAFF.

At least ten counts were recorded for this clonotype. The rearrangement joins TRBV28 to TRBJ1-3; the D is unclear. There are 16 residues in the CDR3. CDR1 MDHEN and CDR2 SYDVKM come from the germline V gene. Deletions cut 4 bases from V and 4 bases from J, with 17 bases between. Here the CDR3 reads CASSSPLRRAGNTIYF. The CDR3 DNA follows: TGTGCCAGCAGTTCTCCCCTTCGGAGGGCCGGAAACACCATATATTTT. Complete variable domain (other parts from reference TRBV28 and TRBJ1-3): DVKVTQSSRYLVKRTGEKVFLECVQDMDHENMFWYRQDPGLGLRLIYFSYDVKMKEKGDIPEGYSVSREKKERFSLILESASTNQTSMYLCASSSPLRRAGNTIYFGEGSWLTVV.

The V and J genes are TRBV20-1 and TRBJ2-2; D is possibly TRBD1 (6 bases). V lost 3 bases, J lost 2 bases, and 13 bases lay in between. CDR3 length: 15 amino acids. Germline CDR1 and CDR2: DFQATT and SNEGSKA (reference sequence). CDR3: CSARRTERNTGELFF. In DNA form, the CDR3 reads TGCAGTGCTAGGCGGACAGAGAGAAACACCGGGGAGCTGTTTTTT.

V gene TRBV7-2 combines with J gene TRBJ2-7; D is undetermined. The V end lost 10 bases, the J end lost 3 bases, and 19 bases lay between the germline ends. The CDR3 spans 14 residues. Germline values: CDR1 SGHTA, CDR2 FQGNSA. The CDR3 is CATSRDLYVYEQYF. The CDR3 DNA sequence: TGTGCCACCAGTCGTGACTTATACGTCTACGAGCAGTACTTC.

This clonotype has a handful of counts. The chain employs TRBV29-1 and TRBJ2-7; 7 bases match TRBD2. CDR3 length equals 13 residues. Germline V CDR1 and CDR2: SQVTM, ANQGSEA. V shed 7 bases, J shed 2 bases, and the junction held 8 bases outside the gene matches. CDR3 sequence: CSAVAGPTYEQYF. The DNA for the CDR3 is TGCAGCGCGGTAGCGGGCCCCACCTACGAGCAGTACTTC.

This clonotype was seen at least ten times. The chain uses TRBV10-3 and TRBJ2-6; D remains unclear. V was pared by 2 bases and J by 0 bases, with 11 bases between. The CDR3 spans 17 residues. Per the germline V gene, CDR1 is ENHRY and CDR2 is SYGVKD. This CDR3 is CAISEGPPGSGANVLTF. The CDR3 DNA reads TGTGCCATCAGTGAGGGGCCTCCTGGCTCTGGGGCCAACGTCCTGACTTTC.

This chain connects TRBV30 to TRBJ2-5; no clear D gene. The CDR3 totals 13 residues. CDR1 is GTSNPN and CDR2 is SVGIG in the germline V gene (reference sequence). CDR3 in DNA: TGTGGGATTAGCCGGGCCTTGCAAGAGACCCAGTACTTC. This translates into CGISRALQETQYF. The whole variable domain, filled in from reference TRBV30 and TRBJ2-5, reads SQTIHQWPATLVQPVGSPLSLECTVEGTSNPNLYWYRQAAGRGLQLLFYSVGIGQISSEVPQNLSASRPQDRQFILSSKKLLLSDSGFYLCGISRALQETQYFGPGTRLLVL.

This clonotype has at least ten counts. This chain joins TRBV5-1 and TRBJ2-1; tentatively, D is TRBD1 or TRBD2 (6 bases each). CDR1 is SGHRS, CDR2 YFSETQ, per germline. Trimming took off 1 base at V and 3 bases at J, with 17 bases between the two ends. The CDR3 sequence is 17 residues long. CDR3 sequence reads: CASSLNRGPPIYNEQFF. CDR3 in DNA: TGCGCCAGCAGCTTGAATCGGGGGCCTCCTATCTACAATGAGCAGTTCTTC.

This clonotype was seen at least ten times. This rearrangement joins TRBV15 to TRBJ2-2; the D call may be TRBD1 or TRBD2 (6 bases each). This CDR3 spans 13 amino acids. CDR1 is LNHNV, CDR2 YYDKDF, per germline (reference sequence). V lost 5 bases and J 5 bases, leaving 9 bases between the germline ends. CDR3 sequence: CATSGGLTGELFF. CDR3 coding DNA: TGTGCCACCAGCGGGGGGCTTACCGGGGAGCTGTTTTTT.

Notes on this clonotype: This may be a read error, as it is one base from a much larger clone. This sequence joins TRBV11-2 and TRBJ1-5; D unresolved. Germline assignment: CDR1 SGHAT and CDR2 FQNNGV. The CDR3 sequence is 10 residues long. CDR3 nucleotides: TGTACGGTTAGCAATCAGCCCCAGCATTTT. It specifies CTVSNQPQHF.

This clonotype has a count of ten or more. One end of the junction fails to match germline, which may point to a read error. This rearrangement joins TRBV5-1 to TRBJ2-1; 7 positions agree with TRBD2. The CDR3 loop spans 14 amino acids. Looked up from germline, CDR1 is SGHRS and CDR2 is YFSETQ. CDR3 residues: CASRLGTTDNEQFF. CDR3 DNA: TGCGCCAGCAGATTGGGGACTACCGACAATGAGCAGTTCTTC.

This clonotype has ten or more counts. V is TRBV9 and J is TRBJ2-5; D is possibly TRBD1 (6 bases). The ends were cut back, 0 bases at V and 3 bases at J, with 18 bases in the middle. The CDR3 loop spans 17 amino acids. In germline, CDR1 is SGDLS, CDR2 YYNGEE. The DNA of the CDR3 is TGTGCCAGCAGCGTAGACCCCCCCAGGGGCCAAAAAGAGACCCAGTACTTC. Encoded protein: CASSVDPPRGQKETQYF.

The chain uses TRBV30 and TRBJ1-2; perhaps TRBD1 as D (5 bases). Trimming left V 0 bases short and J 1 base short, with 9 bases between. Germline V CDR1 and CDR2: GTSNPN, SVGIG (reference sequence). The CDR3 is made up of 14 amino acids. The CDR3 coding sequence is TGTGCCTGGAGTGTGGGGCCAGTTAACTATGGCTACACCTTC. It translates to CAWSVGPVNYGYTF.

This clonotype was counted at least ten times. The V and J genes are TRBV10-3 and TRBJ2-7; D remains ambiguous. The CDR3 contains 11 residues. Trimming cost V 1 base and J 7 bases, with 5 bases left between them. Germline CDR1 and CDR2: ENHRY and SYGVKD. In nucleotides, the CDR3 is TGTGCCATCAGTGAGTTCCGGGAGCAGTACTTC. Translation: CAISEFREQYF.

This clonotype came up many times. The rearrangement links TRBV5-1 to TRBJ1-1, with TRBD1 matching over 7 bases. The germline V gene encodes CDR1 SGHRS and CDR2 YFSETQ. The CDR3 loop spans 16 amino acids. Trimming cost V 4 bases and J 0 bases; bases outside gene matches: 9. CDR3 region: CASSPDRASMNTEAFF. Written as DNA, the CDR3 is TGCGCCAGCAGCCCTGACAGGGCCAGTATGAACACTGAAGCTTTCTTT.

This chain uses TRBV7-2 with TRBJ1-1; D gene ambiguous. The CDR3 contains 14 residues. Germline V gives CDR1 SGHTA, CDR2 FQGNSA. V was pared by 2 bases and J by 0 bases, with 7 bases between. CDR3 DNA sequence: TGTGCCAGCAGCTTAATTCGAGTGAACACTGAAGCTTTCTTT. Translated: CASSLIRVNTEAFF.

The chain recombines TRBV12-3 or TRBV12-4 with TRBJ2-1; a weak D match, TRBD2 (5 bases). This CDR3 region has 16 residues. Trimming shortened V by 2 bases and J by 3 bases, and 14 bases separated the two germline ends. The CDR3 nucleotides read TGTGCCAGCAGTTTAAGGAAGCGGACCAGCTACAATGAGCAGTTCTTC. It translates to CASSLRKRTSYNEQFF.

In this sample, this clonotype is medium-sized (0.01 to 0.1%). The genes are TRBV7-6 and TRBJ1-1; D is ambiguous. CDR3 length equals 13 residues. Trimming removed 3 bases at V and 7 bases at J, with 12 bases between. CDR1 and CDR2 from the germline V gene are SGHVS and FNYEAQ. CDR3 nucleotides: TGTGCCAGCAGCTTCGGAACATTGGATGAAGCTTTCTTT. Protein sequence: CASSFGTLDEAFF.

The sample holds a few counts of this clonotype. The chain employs TRBV28 and TRBJ2-7; no definite D call. Trimming stripped 3 bases from V and 1 base from J, with 16 bases between. Germline loops: CDR1 MDHEN, CDR2 SYDVKM. This CDR3 is 16 amino acids long. This CDR3 reads CASSFVVRQQSYEQYF. DNA of the CDR3: TGTGCCAGCAGTTTTGTGGTGCGGCAGCAATCCTACGAGCAGTACTTC.

This clonotype was detected a few times. V and J are TRBV2 and TRBJ2-5, with D uncertain. The CDR3 is 14 amino acids. V lost 2 bases and J 4 bases, leaving 11 bases between the germline ends. Germline loops: CDR1 SNHLY, CDR2 FYNNEI. The CDR3: CASSEKKGPETQYF. The DNA of the CDR3 is TGTGCCAGCAGTGAAAAGAAAGGGCCAGAGACCCAGTACTTC. Full variable domain (outside the CDR3, taken from reference TRBV2 and TRBJ2-5): EPEVTQTPSHQVTQMGQEVILRCVPISNHLYFYWYRQILGQKVEFLVSFYNNEISEKSEIFDDQFSVERPDGSNFTLKIRSTKLEDSAMYFCASSEKKGPETQYFGPGTRLLVL.